The 10 T cell receptor beta chains in this list originate from one sample, sequenced in a study of spatial heterogeneity in lung cancer (dated by TCRdb to the late 2010s). Sample time point, as interpreted from the label and publication: blood at routine non-recurrence follow-up after resection. Library preparation used 5' RACE. Sequencing instrument: NextSeq 500. In TCRdb, the public reads were trimmed at Q25 with fastp and aligned with MiXCR, with productive beta chains retained. Identical CDR3 proteins give one entry, which carries the most common genes and DNA. The sample has 110,000 or so distinct CDR3 sequences on record, more than 10% of them singletons. Roughly a quarter of the sample goes to the ten largest clones. The sample was PBMCs, taken at follow-up. The receptors shown here come from a female donor with early-stage non-small cell lung cancer.

Concerning this clonotype: Just one base apart from a much larger clone, this may be a read error. The rearrangement joins TRBV28 to TRBJ2-6; D tentatively fits TRBD1 or TRBD2 (5 bases each). The germline gives CDR1 MDHEN, CDR2 SYDVKM. The CDR3 loop spans 17 amino acids. The CDR3 loop is CVSKSGTRFSGANVLTF. The DNA of the CDR3 is TGTGTCAGCAAATCAGGGACCCGATTTTCTGGGGCCAACGTCCTGACTTTC.

V gene TRBV7-2 combines with J gene TRBJ2-6, with TRBD2 matching 7 bases. The CDR3 is 19 residues long. The J segment lost 0 bases and the V segment lost 6 bases, leaving 14 bases of the junction unmatched. The germline CDR1 and CDR2 sequences are SGHTA and FQGNSA. CDR3 bases: TGTGCCAGCAGTCTTGAGGGAGGGCGGCCTTACTCTGGGGCCAACGTCCTGACTTTC. Amino acid sequence: CASSLEGGRPYSGANVLTF.

This clonotype was found a few times. This chain connects TRBV6-4 to TRBJ1-2; 8 positions match TRBD1. The CDR3 is 16 residues long. Unmatched junction bases numbered 9, after V lost 5 bases and J lost 1 base. From germline, CDR1 is MRHNA and CDR2 SNTAGT. CDR3 protein: CASSFGTGPFNYGYTF. CDR3 DNA: TGTGCCAGCAGTTTTGGGACAGGTCCCTTTAACTATGGCTACACCTTC.

This chain uses TRBV7-2 with TRBJ1-1, with 9 nucleotides matching TRBD1. V was clipped by 7 bases and J by 3 bases; unmatched bases: 6. Germline CDR1 reads SGHTA; CDR2 reads FQGNSA. This CDR3 spans 14 amino acids. This CDR3 is CASNYRDRDTEAFF. CDR3 nucleotides: TGTGCCAGCAATTACCGGGACAGGGACACTGAAGCTTTCTTT.

This clonotype came up a few times. This chain links TRBV18 with TRBJ2-3; D not certain. V was cut by 0 bases and J by 0 bases, with 7 bases left in between. This CDR3 comprises 15 residues. CDR1 is KGHSH, CDR2 LQKENI, per germline. The CDR3 bases are TGTGCCAGCTCACCACCCTCGCGGAGCACAGATACGCAGTATTTT. This gives the protein CASSPPSRSTDTQYF.

In its sample, this clonotype is medium-sized. The V and J genes are TRBV27 and TRBJ2-1, with 12 bases aligning to TRBD2. V dropped 4 bases and J dropped 3; count of bases not matched to a gene: 10. Germline-derived CDR1 and CDR2 are MNHEY and SMNVEV (reference sequence). The CDR3 length is 18 residues. In nucleotides, the CDR3 is TGTGCCAGCAGTTCCGCTAGCGGGAGGGTTTTTATCTACAATGAGCAGTTCTTC. It encodes CASSSASGRVFIYNEQFF.

The J gene is TRBJ2-7, the V gene TRBV28, with D unresolved. The CDR3 contains 12 residues. V lost 6 bases and J 4 bases, leaving 10 bases between the germline ends. CDR1 is MDHEN and CDR2 is SYDVKM in the germline V gene. CDR3 coding DNA: TGTGCCAGCAGCCGTTTTTCTTACGAGCAGTACTTC. Protein sequence: CASSRFSYEQYF.

This clonotype appeared many times. The genes are TRBV25-1 and TRBJ2-3; weak D call: TRBD1 (6 bases). Germline V CDR1 and CDR2: MGHDK, SYGVNS. CDR3 length equals 19 residues. V was trimmed by 3 bases and J by 2 bases, leaving 24 bases between them. The CDR3 sequence: CASSDAGGQTSEDTDTQYF. The DNA of the CDR3 is TGTGCCAGCAGTGATGCCGGTGGACAGACATCGGAAGACACAGATACGCAGTATTTT.

This clonotype turned up a few times. This chain connects TRBV3-1 to TRBJ1-1, with 10 positions matching TRBD1. Germline V CDR1 and CDR2: LGHDT, YNNKEL (reference sequence). The CDR3 loop spans 15 amino acids. J lost 11 bases, V lost 3 bases, and 12 bases had no gene match. CDR3 sequence: CASSHTNKGDRGAFF. CDR3 bases: TGTGCCAGCAGCCATACTAATAAGGGGGACAGGGGTGCTTTCTTT.

This clonotype was seen a few times. The chain is built from TRBV7-3 and TRBJ1-5, with D maybe TRBD1 (6 bases). The V and J ends lost 5 bases and 0 bases respectively, with 32 bases between them. Looked up from germline, CDR1 is SGHTA and CDR2 is FQGTGA. This CDR3 region has 22 residues. DNA of the CDR3: TGTGCCAGCAGCGGCGGGGGCGCCGGGATATATGTAGGATATTCTAGCAATCAGCCCCAGCATTTT. Amino acids: CASSGGGAGIYVGYSSNQPQHF. Full variable domain (outside the CDR3, taken from reference TRBV7-3 and TRBJ1-5): GAGVSQTPSNKVTEKGKYVELRCDPISGHTALYWYRQSLGQGPEFLIYFQGTGAADDSGLPNDRFFAVRPEGSVSTLKIQRTERGDSAVYLCASSGGGAGIYVGYSSNQPQHFGDGTRLSIL.